The clone carrying this T cell receptor (beta chain) came up many times. The sample is drawn from a study of CD8 T cells in ankylosing spondylitis. MiXCR was run by TCRdb on the 5' RACE reads, yielding one entry per CDR3 protein. The sample lists tens of thousands of distinct CDR3 sequences, just over 2.5% occurring once. V was clipped by 1 base and J by 3 bases; unmatched bases: 6. CDR1 is SGDLS and CDR2 is YYNGEE in the germline V gene. The CDR3 contains 15 residues. This TCR was sampled from a female donor with ankylosing spondylitis or in good health (not recorded which). The rearrangement uses TRBV9 and TRBJ2-7; 8 bases are a match to TRBD2. Sequencing was carried out using blood, either unsorted or a sorted T cell fraction (not recorded which). The CDR3 nucleotides are TGTGCCAGCAGCGTACAGAGCGGGAGTCTCTACGAGCAGTACTTC. Protein: CASSVQSGSLYEQYF.